The rows below give T cell receptor beta chains drawn from one sample of a study of technical replicates of blood from a few donors. Only in-frame clones appear in the TCRdb table, and some are missing; sequencing was by immunoSEQ multiplex PCR. Among tens of thousands of clones, around nine tenths were seen once, and the ten largest hold roughly 4.5%. The material sequenced was PBMCs. Receptors originate from a human donor in good health. Some clones in this sample may be carry-over from other donors' samples. CDR3s include the opening cysteine and the closing phenylalanine or tryptophan. The order of the fields is CDR3 protein, D gene, V gene, clone size. D genes are given only for firm matches. Clone size, where shown, is once, few, many, or a class for clones that have expanded.

CASSQDRSPETQYF	TRBD1	TRBV4-3	.
CACFLGRAYGYTF	.	TRBV30	.
CASSQDRARGSGSHYEQYF	TRBD2	TRBV4-3	.
CASSLASLEETQYF	.	TRBV5-1	few
CASSPFRGLEGGYTF	TRBD1	TRBV7-2	.
CASRAGGDTGELFF	TRBD2	TRBV5-1	.
CASSLRDSGANVLTF	.	TRBV7-9	.
CSLVGLAGVEQFF	TRBD2	TRBV29-1	.
CASSSGHLPYEQYF	.	TRBV6-1	.
CASSQDAGTGSTEAFF	TRBD1	TRBV4-2	medium-sized
CASSLIGTGANYGYTF	TRBD1	TRBV7-2	.
CASSLVAGVLSEQYF	TRBD2	TRBV7-2	.
CASSLAAVNTEAFF	.	TRBV5-1	.
CAIRGGLAGEETQYF	TRBD2	TRBV10-3	many
CASSILGQGDYGYTF	TRBD1	TRBV19	.
CASSQYKTTGGGYTF	.	TRBV7-3	.
CASSPGSSGSVGELFF	TRBD2	TRBV5-1	.
CASSFQSSGAFF	.	TRBV7-2	.
CACPGQMNTEAFF	.	TRBV30	.
CASSFLSGSYNEQFF	TRBD2	TRBV7-2	.
CASSLVPSGEPTDTQYF	TRBD2	TRBV5-1	.
CASSFDRGTEAFF	TRBD1	TRBV7-9	.
CASSEVLSQPQHF	.	TRBV2	.
CASSLRLDTGELFF	.	TRBV11-3	.
CASSSYSSGYTF	.	TRBV6-6	.
CASSSEGGTQYF	.	TRBV7-7	.